This T cell receptor beta chain comes out of a study of OX40 agonist ivuxolimab in advanced cancers. The study's findings and limits: More expanded clones were found, on average, in CD8+ than in CD4+ T cells.

A note on this clone: Its antigen is not identified.

Here immunoSEQ multiplex PCR was the method, and the copy in TCRdb shows in-frame clones only, minus some. The sample has 45,000 to 55,000 clones; roughly 88% are singletons. Between the trimmed V and J ends, which lost 5 bases and 2 bases, there was a span of 5 bases. CDR3 size: 12 residues. The germline gives CDR1 KGHSH, CDR2 LQKENI. The clonotype originates from an adult with an advanced solid tumor such as melanoma, head and neck, liver or kidney cancer. The chain couples TRBV18 to TRBJ2-3; D remains unclear. Sample: CD4+ or CD8+ T cells sorted from blood, taken in a trial of the OX40 agonist ivuxolimab. CDR3 sequence reads: CASSGSTDTQYF. The CDR3 DNA sequence: TGTGCCAGCTCAGGGTCCACAGATACGCAGTATTTT.